This TCR beta chain was recorded in a study of shared clonotypes between healthy human individuals. TCRdb keeps only in-frame clones here, not all; method: immunoSEQ multiplex PCR. The table records about 490,000 clones, 76% of them present only once. The J segment lost 2 bases and the V segment lost 0 bases, leaving 5 bases of the junction unmatched. Germline assignment: CDR1 SGHRS and CDR2 YFSETQ. The CDR3 runs 16 residues. The TCR sequence derives from a woman in her thirties or forties in good health. Some clones in this sample may be carry-over from other donors' samples. Material for sequencing was PBMCs. The rearrangement joins TRBV5-1 to TRBJ2-1, with TRBD2 matching over 7 bases. CDR3 region: CASSLEASGPYNEQFF. Written as DNA, the CDR3 is TGCGCCAGCAGCTTGGAGGCTAGCGGTCCCTACAATGAGCAGTTCTTC.